The sequence of this T cell receptor (beta chain) was determined in a study of CD4 T cells in relation to SARS-CoV-2 and coronaviruses (dated by TCRdb to the early 2020s). About the study as a whole: In the ViraFEST assay, PBMCs were cultured with antigen for under 13 days, after which TCR beta CDR3s were sequenced to identify antigen-specific clonal expansions. HLA restriction was mapped for shared crossreactive spike epitopes using patient-derived lymphoblastoid cell lines. For other donors in the study, expansion assays were sequenced with a different, Illumina-based TCR-beta assay. The Adaptive Biotechnologies TCR-sequencing kit was used for samples from a few pre-COVID donors and for the naive versus memory experiments, whereas the other data were Illumina-based. The study assessed, at the TCR clonotype level, memory CD4+ T cell crossreactivity between SARS-CoV-2 and common cold coronavirus spike proteins. An HIV-1 Nef peptide pool or a culture without peptide was used as the negative reference condition. General conclusions and limits of the study: Crossreactivity analysis centred on spike protein, so crossreactivity against other viral proteins was not assessed. Roughly 64% of donors had memory CD4+ clonotypes that crossrecognized SARS-CoV-2 and at least one common cold coronavirus spike. Small numbers of patients and of tested TCRs limited the study. Compared with monoreactive clones, crossreactive clones had significantly weaker SARS-CoV-2-driven expansion, a result consistent with antigenic imprinting. Because no donor provided both pre-pandemic and post-infection samples, tracing the source of pre-existing responses was limited.

Reading from cysteine to phenylalanine, the CDR3 counts 15 amino acids. Only CDR3 DNA remains: 45 bases, in frame from the first base. Trimming at the junction amounts to 2 bases on V and 1 base on J, and the germline ends lie 8 bases apart. The germline V gene supplies CDR1 SGHVS and CDR2 FQNEAQ. Concerning this clone itself: This receptor's antigen is unknown. No much larger clone is present one base from it, and per-base qualities are unavailable.

Library preparation used the immunoSEQ multiplex PCR assay. On the authors' methods: Preprocessing removed nonproductive sequences and CDR3s not starting with C, not ending with F or W, or shorter than 7 amino acids. The MANAFEST web app identified antigen-specific clonotypes based on expansion compared with the reference and other culture wells. A clone counted as positive if significantly expanded in 2 of 3 replicate wells versus the reference culture at FDR below 0.05. For a clone to be considered positive, significant expansion relative to all other tandem wells and an odds ratio above 5 were also required. After three terminal residues were trimmed from each end, CDR3 homology was quantified as pairwise Levenshtein distance using the stringdist R package. The source is immuneACCESS, and TCRdb retained only in-frame sequences with V and J called. Part of the clones is not carried over; for the studies checked, unresolved V genes explain less than half of this, and the remainder is unexplained. The V and J calls and clone size come from that table; D and trimming were worked out from the DNA. The sample table lists under 25,000 clones, approximately 75% of them with a count of one. The ten largest clonotypes hold about 15% of the sample.

CD4+ T cells from unexposed donors were collected before the COVID-19 pandemic (2011-2018). After around eleven days of culture, CD4+ T cells were isolated with the EasySep CD4+ T cell isolation kit. Unexposed donor CD4+ T cells were tested for reactivity to SARS-CoV-2 S and N and four common cold coronavirus spike pools, as cell number allowed. Each well received approximately 2 million PBMCs, cultured in IMDM supplemented with about 4.5% human AB serum and about 10 IU/ml IL-2. Half of the culture medium was replaced with fresh IL-2-containing medium on days 3 and 7. Each peptide culture condition was generally run in triplicate replicate wells. Leukapheresis product for the unexposed donors was bought commercially. PBMCs were isolated from leukapheresis product or whole blood by Ficoll-Paque PLUS gradient centrifugation. The PBMCs went either fresh into the expansion assay or into cryopreservation at -140 degrees C. The QIAamp Micro DNA Kit was used to extract genomic DNA from the CD4+ T cells.

The sequence was collected from a human donor in good health. Here the chain combines TRBV7-8 and TRBJ2-2, with the D gene not clear enough to name. Input material: CD4+ T cells from PBMCs, cultured in vitro. The sequenced DNA is TGTGCCAGCAGCTTATTTCTACAGAACACCGGGGAGCTGTTTTTT. This gives the protein CASSLFLQNTGELFF.